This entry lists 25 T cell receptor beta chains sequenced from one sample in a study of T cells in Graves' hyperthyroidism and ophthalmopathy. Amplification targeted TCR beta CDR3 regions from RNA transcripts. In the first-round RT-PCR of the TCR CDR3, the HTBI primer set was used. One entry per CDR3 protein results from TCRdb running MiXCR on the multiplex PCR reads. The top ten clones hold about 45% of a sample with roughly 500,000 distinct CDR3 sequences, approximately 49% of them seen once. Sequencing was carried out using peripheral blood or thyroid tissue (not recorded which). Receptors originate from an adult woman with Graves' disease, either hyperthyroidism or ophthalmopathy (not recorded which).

CDR3 protein: CSGRGQKDYGYTF. CDR3 bases: TGCAGTGGCCGGGGACAGAAAGACTATGGCTACACCTTC. The chain uses TRBV20-1 and TRBJ1-2; TRBD1 aligns across 7 bases. Germline values: CDR1 DFQATT, CDR2 SNEGSKA (reference sequence). The CDR3 is made up of 13 amino acids. The ends lost 7 bases at V and 3 bases at J; junction bases unmatched: 8.

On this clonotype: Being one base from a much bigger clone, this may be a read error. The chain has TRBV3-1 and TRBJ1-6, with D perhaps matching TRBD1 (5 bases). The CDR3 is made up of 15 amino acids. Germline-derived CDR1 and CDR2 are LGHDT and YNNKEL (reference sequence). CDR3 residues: CASSRVRASNSPPHF. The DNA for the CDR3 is TGTGCCAGCAGCCGAGTCAGGGCGAGCAATTCACCCCCCCACTTT.

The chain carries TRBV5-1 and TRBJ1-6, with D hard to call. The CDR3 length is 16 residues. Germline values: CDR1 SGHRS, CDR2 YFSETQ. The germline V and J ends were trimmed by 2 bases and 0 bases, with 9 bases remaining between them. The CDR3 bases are TGCGCCAGCAGCTTTGATCCAAGCTCCTATAATTCACCCCTCCACTTT. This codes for CASSFDPSSYNSPLHF.

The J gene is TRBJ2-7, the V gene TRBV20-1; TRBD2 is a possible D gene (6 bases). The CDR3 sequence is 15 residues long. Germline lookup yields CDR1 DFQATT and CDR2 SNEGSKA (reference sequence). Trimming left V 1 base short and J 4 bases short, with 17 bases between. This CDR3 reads CSARAYDGSSYEQYF. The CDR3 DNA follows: TGCAGTGCTAGAGCATACGACGGGAGCTCTTACGAGCAGTACTTC.

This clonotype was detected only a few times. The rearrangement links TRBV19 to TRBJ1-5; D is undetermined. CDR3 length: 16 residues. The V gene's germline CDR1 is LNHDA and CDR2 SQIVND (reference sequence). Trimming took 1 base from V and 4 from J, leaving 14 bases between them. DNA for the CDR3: TGTGCCAGTAGTATAGTTGGAGGCCGGAGGAATCAGCCCCAGCATTTT. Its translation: CASSIVGGRRNQPQHF. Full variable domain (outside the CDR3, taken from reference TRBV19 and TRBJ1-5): DGGITQSPKYLFRKEGQNVTLSCEQNLNHDAMYWYRQDPGQGLRLIYYSQIVNDFQKGDIAEGYSVSREKKESFPLTVTSAQKNPTAFYLCASSIVGGRRNQPQHFGDGTRLSIL.

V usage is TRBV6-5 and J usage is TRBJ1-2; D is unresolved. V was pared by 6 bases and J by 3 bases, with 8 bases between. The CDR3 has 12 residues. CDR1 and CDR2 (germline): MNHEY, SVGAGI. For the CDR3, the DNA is TGTGCCAGCAGAAGGGAGGACTATGGCTACACCTTC. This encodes CASRREDYGYTF.

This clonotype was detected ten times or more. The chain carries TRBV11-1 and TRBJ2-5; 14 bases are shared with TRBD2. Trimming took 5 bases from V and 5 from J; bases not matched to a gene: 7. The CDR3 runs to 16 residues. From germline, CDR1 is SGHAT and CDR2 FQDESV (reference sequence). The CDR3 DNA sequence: TGTGCCAGCAGCGGTCGACTAGCGGGAGGGTTGGAGACCCAGTACTTC. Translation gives CASSGRLAGGLETQYF.

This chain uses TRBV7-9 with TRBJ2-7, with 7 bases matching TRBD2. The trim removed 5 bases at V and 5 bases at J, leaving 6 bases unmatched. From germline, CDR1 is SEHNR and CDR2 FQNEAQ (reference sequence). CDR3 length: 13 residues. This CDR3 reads CASSPRRENEQYF. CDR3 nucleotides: TGTGCCAGCAGCCCTAGGCGGGAGAACGAGCAGTACTTC.

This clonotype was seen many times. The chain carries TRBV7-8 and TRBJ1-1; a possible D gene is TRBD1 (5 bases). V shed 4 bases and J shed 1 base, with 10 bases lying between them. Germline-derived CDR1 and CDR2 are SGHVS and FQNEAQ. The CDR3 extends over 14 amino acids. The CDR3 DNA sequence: TGTGCCAGCAGCTCGGGACCGGGGAACACTGAAGCTTTCTTT. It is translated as CASSSGPGNTEAFF.

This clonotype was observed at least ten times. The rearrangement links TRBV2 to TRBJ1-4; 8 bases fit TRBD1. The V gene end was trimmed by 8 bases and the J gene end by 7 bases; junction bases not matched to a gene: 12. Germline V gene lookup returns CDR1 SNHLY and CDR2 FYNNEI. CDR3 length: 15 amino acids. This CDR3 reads CASGQTGVIGEKLFF. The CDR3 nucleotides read TGTGCCAGCGGCCAGACAGGGGTAATTGGTGAAAAACTGTTTTTT. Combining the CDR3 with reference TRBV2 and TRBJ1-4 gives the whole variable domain EPEVTQTPSHQVTQMGQEVILRCVPISNHLYFYWYRQILGQKVEFLVSFYNNEISEKSEIFDDQFSVERPDGSNFTLKIRSTKLEDSAMYFCASGQTGVIGEKLFFGSGTQLSVL.

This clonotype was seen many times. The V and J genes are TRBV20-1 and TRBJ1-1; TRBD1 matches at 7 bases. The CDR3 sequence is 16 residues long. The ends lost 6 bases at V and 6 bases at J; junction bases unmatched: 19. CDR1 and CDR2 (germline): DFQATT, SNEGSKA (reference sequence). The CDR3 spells CSAASNPGQAFPEAFF. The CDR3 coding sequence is TGCAGTGCAGCCTCGAACCCCGGACAGGCCTTTCCTGAAGCTTTCTTT.

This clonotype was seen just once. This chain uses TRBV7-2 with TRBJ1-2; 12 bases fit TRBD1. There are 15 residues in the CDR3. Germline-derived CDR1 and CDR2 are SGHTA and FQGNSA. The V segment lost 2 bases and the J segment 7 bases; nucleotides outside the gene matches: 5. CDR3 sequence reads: CASSLLGQGAGGYTF. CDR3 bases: TGTGCCAGCAGCTTATTGGGACAGGGGGCGGGTGGCTACACCTTC.

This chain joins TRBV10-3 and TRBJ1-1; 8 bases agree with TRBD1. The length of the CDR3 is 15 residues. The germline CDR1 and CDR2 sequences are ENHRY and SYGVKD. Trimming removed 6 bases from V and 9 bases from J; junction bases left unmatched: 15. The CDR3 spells CAIRGGQGFSAQAFF. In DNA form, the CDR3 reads TGTGCCATCAGGGGAGGACAGGGCTTTTCCGCTCAAGCTTTCTTT.

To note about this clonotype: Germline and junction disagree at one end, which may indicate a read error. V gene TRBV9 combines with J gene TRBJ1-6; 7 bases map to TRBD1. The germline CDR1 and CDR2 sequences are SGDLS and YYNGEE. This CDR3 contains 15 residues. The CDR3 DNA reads TGTGCCAGCAGCAAAGACAGGGCAGGTAATTCACCCCTTCACTTT. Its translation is CASSKDRAGNSPLHF.

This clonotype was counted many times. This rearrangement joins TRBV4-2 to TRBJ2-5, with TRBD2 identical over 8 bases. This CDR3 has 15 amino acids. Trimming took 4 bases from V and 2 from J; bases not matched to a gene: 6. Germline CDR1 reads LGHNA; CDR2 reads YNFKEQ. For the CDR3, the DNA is TGTGCCAGCAGCCTATGGACTAGCAATCAAGAGACCCAGTACTTC. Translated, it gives CASSLWTSNQETQYF.

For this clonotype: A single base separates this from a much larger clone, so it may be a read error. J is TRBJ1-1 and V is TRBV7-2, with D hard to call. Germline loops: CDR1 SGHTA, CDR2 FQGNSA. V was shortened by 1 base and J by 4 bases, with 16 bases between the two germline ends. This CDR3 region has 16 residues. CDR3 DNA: TGTGCCAGCAGCTTAGGGCCACAGCGGGAGCTCACTGAAGCTTTCTTT. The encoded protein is CASSLGPQRELTEAFF. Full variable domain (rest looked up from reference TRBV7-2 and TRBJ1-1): GAGVSQSPSNKVTEKGKDVELRCDPISGHTALYWYRQSLGQGLEFLIYFQGNSAPDKSGLPSDRFSAERTGGSVSTLTIQRTQQEDSAVYLCASSLGPQRELTEAFFGQGTRLTVV.

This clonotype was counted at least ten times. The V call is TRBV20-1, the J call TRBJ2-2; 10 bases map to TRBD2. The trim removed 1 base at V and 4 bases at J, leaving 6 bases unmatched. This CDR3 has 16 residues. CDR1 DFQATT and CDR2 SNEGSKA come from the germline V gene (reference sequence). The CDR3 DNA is TGCAGTGCTAGAGGCCTAGCGGGAGTGAGCACCGGGGAGCTGTTTTTT. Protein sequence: CSARGLAGVSTGELFF.

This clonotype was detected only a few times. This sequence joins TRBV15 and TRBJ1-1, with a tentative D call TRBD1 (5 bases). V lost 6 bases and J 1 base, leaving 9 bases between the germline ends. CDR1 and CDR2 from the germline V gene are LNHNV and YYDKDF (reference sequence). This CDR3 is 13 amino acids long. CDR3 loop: CATSAGKNTEAFF. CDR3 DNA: TGTGCCACCAGTGCAGGGAAGAACACTGAAGCTTTCTTT. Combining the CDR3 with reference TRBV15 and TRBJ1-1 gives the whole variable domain DAMVIQNPRYQVTQFGKPVTLSCSQTLNHNVMYWYQQKSSQAPKLLFHYYDKDFNNEADTPDNFQSRRPNTSFCFLDIRSPGLGDTAMYLCATSAGKNTEAFFGQGTRLTVV.

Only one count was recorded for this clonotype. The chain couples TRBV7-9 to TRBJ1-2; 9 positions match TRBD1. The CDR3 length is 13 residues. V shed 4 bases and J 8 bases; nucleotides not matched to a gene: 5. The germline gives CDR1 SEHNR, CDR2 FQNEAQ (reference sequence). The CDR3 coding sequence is TGTGCCAGCAGCTGGAGGACAGGGGAGGGCTACACCTTC. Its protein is CASSWRTGEGYTF.

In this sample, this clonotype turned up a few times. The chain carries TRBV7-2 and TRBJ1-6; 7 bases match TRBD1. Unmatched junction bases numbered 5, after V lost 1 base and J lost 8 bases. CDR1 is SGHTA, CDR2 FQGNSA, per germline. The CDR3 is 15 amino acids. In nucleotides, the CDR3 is TGTGCCAGCAGCTTAGGGACAGGATTTTATTCACCCCTCCACTTT. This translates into CASSLGTGFYSPLHF.

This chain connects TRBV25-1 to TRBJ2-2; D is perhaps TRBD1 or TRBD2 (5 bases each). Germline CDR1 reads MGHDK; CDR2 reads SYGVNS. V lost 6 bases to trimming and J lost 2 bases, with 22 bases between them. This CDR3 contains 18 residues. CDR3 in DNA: TGTGCCAGCAGCCCGAGCCGGGACCAAGGACCAAACACCGGGGAGCTGTTTTTT. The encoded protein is CASSPSRDQGPNTGELFF.

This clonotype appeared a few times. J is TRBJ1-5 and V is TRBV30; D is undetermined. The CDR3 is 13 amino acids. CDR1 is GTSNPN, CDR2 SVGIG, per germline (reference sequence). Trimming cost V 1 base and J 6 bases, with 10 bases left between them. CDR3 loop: CAWSGGGSQPQHF. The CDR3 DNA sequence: TGTGCCTGGAGTGGTGGAGGGAGTCAGCCCCAGCATTTT.

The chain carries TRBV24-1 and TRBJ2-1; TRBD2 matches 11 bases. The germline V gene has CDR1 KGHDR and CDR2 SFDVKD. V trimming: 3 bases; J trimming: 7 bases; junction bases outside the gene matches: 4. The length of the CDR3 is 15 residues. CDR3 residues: CATSDPRTSGNEQFF. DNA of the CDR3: TGTGCCACCAGTGATCCCAGGACTAGCGGGAATGAGCAGTTCTTC.

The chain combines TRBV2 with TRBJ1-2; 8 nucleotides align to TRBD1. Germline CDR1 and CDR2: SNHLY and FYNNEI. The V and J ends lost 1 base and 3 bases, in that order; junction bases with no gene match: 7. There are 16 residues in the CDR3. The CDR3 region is CASSEEPTGDYYGYTF. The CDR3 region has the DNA TGTGCCAGCAGTGAAGAACCGACAGGGGATTACTATGGCTACACCTTC.

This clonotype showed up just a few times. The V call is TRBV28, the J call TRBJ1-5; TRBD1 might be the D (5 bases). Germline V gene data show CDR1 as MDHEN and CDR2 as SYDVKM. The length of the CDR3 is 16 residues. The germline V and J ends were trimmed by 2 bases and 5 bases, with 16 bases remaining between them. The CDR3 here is CASSLGLGRTHQPQHF. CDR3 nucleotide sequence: TGTGCCAGCAGTTTAGGCTTGGGACGGACTCATCAGCCCCAGCATTTT.